This entry concerns a single T cell receptor (beta chain). This sample is part of a study of blood T cell repertoires in COVID-19. Overall study context: From the United States, Italy and Spain came samples of acute and convalescent COVID-19. T cells, B-cell-depleted T cells, or PBMCs provided the cDNA or gDNA that served as material.

Original processing notes: The authors estimated nucleated cell counts from reference gene primer amplification. Repertoires were generated with immunoSEQ multiplex PCR, while TCRdb's copy carries only in-frame clones and drops some. D and trimming were read from the DNA, whereas the V and J calls and clone size are those reported in that table. The data contain around 250,000 clones, around 83% of them singletons. Germline V gene lookup returns CDR1 GTSNPN and CDR2 SVGIG (reference sequence). The CDR3 runs 14 residues. V lost 0 bases, J lost 2 bases, and 8 bases lay in between. The sequence was obtained from a young man with active or convalescent COVID-19. The sequenced sample was peripheral blood. The chain employs TRBV30 and TRBJ1-3; D remains ambiguous. The CDR3 DNA follows: TGTGCCTGGAGTGTACGGTTCACTGGAAACACCATATATTTT. This translates into CAWSVRFTGNTIYF.